This T cell receptor beta chain was sequenced during a study of Graves' ophthalmopathy and Graves' hyperthyroidism. RNA transcripts served as template for amplifying TCR beta CDR3 sequences. The workflow started with a first-round RT-PCR run with HTBI primers and then moved on to a second-round multiplex PCR. From the multiplex PCR reads, TCRdb called clonotypes with MiXCR, one entry per CDR3 protein. The sample has 350,000 to 400,000 distinct CDR3 sequences; 15% are singletons. This clonotype was detected ten times or more. Its specificity is not known. Study results and caveats: For predicting ophthalmopathy progression, the model had more than 60% sensitivity and nearly 75% specificity.

V dropped 6 bases and J dropped 1 base, with 9 bases sitting between them. The CDR3 loop spans 14 amino acids. The specimen sequenced was peripheral blood. V usage is TRBV12-3 or TRBV12-4 and J usage is TRBJ2-2; D uncertain. This sequence originates from a woman between 18 and 29 years old with stable Graves' hyperthyroidism. As DNA, the CDR3 is TGTGCCAGCAGGGGTATAAAGAACACCGGGGAGCTGTTTTTT. Translated: CASRGIKNTGELFF.